The 10 T cell receptor beta chains listed next were all sequenced from one sample in a study of blood T cell repertoires in COVID-19. Sequenced by immunoSEQ multiplex PCR; TCRdb stores in-frame clones only, minus some. The sample has over 200,000 clones, roughly 84% seen once; the top ten hold over 2%. Sequencing was performed on peripheral blood. These receptors were obtained from a man in his forties who had recovered from COVID-19.

The V call is TRBV15, the J call TRBJ2-7; TRBD1 matches 9 bases. Unmatched junction bases numbered 16, after V lost 0 bases and J lost 4 bases. The germline CDR1 and CDR2 sequences are LNHNV and YYDKDF (reference sequence). This CDR3 region has 19 residues. The CDR3: CATSRDLGTGLAPGYEQYF. The CDR3 DNA sequence: TGTGCCACCAGCAGAGATTTAGGGACAGGGTTGGCCCCAGGATACGAGCAGTACTTC.

The J gene is TRBJ1-3, the V gene TRBV3-1 (or the pseudogene TRBV3-2); 7 bases fit TRBD1. The germline V gene encodes CDR1 LGHDT and CDR2 YNNKEL (reference sequence). The CDR3 is 15 residues long. Trimming cost V 1 base and J 0 bases; bases outside gene matches: 0. The CDR3 protein is CASSQAGGSGNTIYF. CDR3 DNA: TGTGCCAGCAGCCAAGCAGGGGGCTCTGGAAACACCATATATTTT.

The chain employs TRBV3-1 (or the pseudogene TRBV3-2) and TRBJ2-7, with a tentative D call TRBD2 (5 bases). CDR3 size: 16 residues. Looked up from germline, CDR1 is LGHDT and CDR2 is YNNKEL (reference sequence). V lost 3 bases and J lost 3, with 18 bases in between. The CDR3, as DNA: TGTGCCAGCAGCCACCGGGGAGAGGCAAGGAACTACGAGCAGTACTTC. Its translation: CASSHRGEARNYEQYF.

For this clone: This sample also contains other DNA sequences that code for the same CDR3. V is TRBV20-1 and J is TRBJ1-2, with a possible D match to TRBD1 (5 bases). Germline V gene sequence: CDR1 DFQATT, CDR2 SNEGSKA (reference sequence). The length of the CDR3 is 11 residues. Trimming left V 5 bases short and J 3 bases short, with 7 bases between. As DNA, the CDR3 is TGCAGTGCTCAGACAGACTATGGCTACACCTTC. Translation gives CSAQTDYGYTF.

The gene calls are TRBV27 and TRBJ1-5; D is perhaps TRBD1 (6 bases). The germline V gene encodes CDR1 MNHEY and CDR2 SMNVEV (reference sequence). With 2 bases removed from V and 1 base from J, the gap between germline ends came to 15 bases. CDR3 length equals 17 residues. The CDR3: CASSLTGGRESNQPQHF. CDR3 DNA sequence: TGTGCCAGCAGTTTAACGGGGGGGCGGGAAAGCAATCAGCCCCAGCATTTT.

This sequence joins TRBV5-5 and TRBJ2-7, with D uncertain. The V gene lost 1 base and the J gene lost 7 bases, with 12 bases spanning the gap. There are 13 residues in the CDR3. Germline assignment: CDR1 SGHKS and CDR2 YYEKEE (reference sequence). CDR3 sequence: CASSLQSPLEQYF. The CDR3 DNA follows: TGTGCCAGCAGCTTGCAAAGCCCCCTTGAGCAGTACTTC. Full variable domain (rest looked up from reference TRBV5-5 and TRBJ2-7): DAGVTQSPTHLIKTRGQQVTLRCSPISGHKSVSWYQQVLGQGPQFIFQYYEKEERGRGNFPDRFSARQFPNYSSELNVNALLLGDSALYLCASSLQSPLEQYFGPGTRLTVT.

The rearrangement links TRBV6-5 to TRBJ2-3; 14 nucleotides agree with TRBD2. Germline CDR1 MNHEY, CDR2 SVGAGI. The V segment lost 8 bases and the J segment 1 base; nucleotides outside the gene matches: 2. The CDR3 has 15 residues. The CDR3, as DNA: TGTGCCAGCGAGGGACTAGCGGGGGGCACAGATACGCAGTATTTT. Amino acids: CASEGLAGGTDTQYF.

The genes are TRBV12-3 or TRBV12-4 and TRBJ1-2; tentative D call: TRBD1 (5 bases). The V and J ends lost 7 bases and 7 bases respectively, with 16 bases between them. The length of the CDR3 is 13 residues. In nucleotides, the CDR3 is TGTGCCAGCACCTGGGGGGGGGAAGGTGGCTACACCTTC. Encoded protein: CASTWGGEGGYTF.

The chain joins TRBV5-1 to TRBJ1-1; TRBD1 might be the D (6 bases). Looked up from germline, CDR1 is SGHRS and CDR2 is YFSETQ. Trimming pared 2 bases from V and 4 bases from J, leaving 12 bases between. This CDR3 region has 14 residues. CDR3 coding DNA: TGCGCCAGCAGCTTTACGGGAGGGGGCACTGAAGCTTTCTTT. Translation gives CASSFTGGGTEAFF.

This sequence joins TRBV6-2 or TRBV6-3 and TRBJ2-3, with a tentative D call TRBD2 (5 bases). V lost 0 bases and J 6 bases, leaving 16 bases between the germline ends. Germline loops: CDR1 MNHEY, CDR2 SVGEGT. The CDR3 totals 16 residues. CDR3 loop: CASSYSGSLAADTQYF. The CDR3 DNA reads as TGTGCCAGCAGTTACTCGGGGAGTTTGGCGGCGGATACGCAGTATTTT.